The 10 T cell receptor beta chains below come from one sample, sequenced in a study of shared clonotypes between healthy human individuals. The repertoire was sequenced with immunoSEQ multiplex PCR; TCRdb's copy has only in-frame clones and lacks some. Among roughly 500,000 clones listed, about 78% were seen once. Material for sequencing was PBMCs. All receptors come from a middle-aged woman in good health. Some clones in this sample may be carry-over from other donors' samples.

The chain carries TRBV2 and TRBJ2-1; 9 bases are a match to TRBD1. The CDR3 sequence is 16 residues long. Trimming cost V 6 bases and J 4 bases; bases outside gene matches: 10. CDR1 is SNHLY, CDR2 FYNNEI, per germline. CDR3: CASRISGTGNYNEQFF. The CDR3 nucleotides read TGTGCCAGCAGGATATCCGGGACAGGGAATTACAATGAGCAGTTCTTC.

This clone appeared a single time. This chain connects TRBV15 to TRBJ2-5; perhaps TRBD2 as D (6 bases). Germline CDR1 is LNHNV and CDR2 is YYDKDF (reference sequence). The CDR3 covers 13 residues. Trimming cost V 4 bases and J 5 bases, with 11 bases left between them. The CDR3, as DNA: TGTGCCACCAGCAAACTAGCATCGGAGACCCAGTACTTC. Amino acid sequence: CATSKLASETQYF.

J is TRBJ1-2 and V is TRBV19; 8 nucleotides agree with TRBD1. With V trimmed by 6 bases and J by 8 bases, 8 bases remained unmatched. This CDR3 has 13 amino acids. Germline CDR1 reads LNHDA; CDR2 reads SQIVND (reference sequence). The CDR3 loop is CASSTGQVVGYTF. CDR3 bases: TGTGCCAGTAGCACGGGACAGGTCGTGGGCTACACCTTC.

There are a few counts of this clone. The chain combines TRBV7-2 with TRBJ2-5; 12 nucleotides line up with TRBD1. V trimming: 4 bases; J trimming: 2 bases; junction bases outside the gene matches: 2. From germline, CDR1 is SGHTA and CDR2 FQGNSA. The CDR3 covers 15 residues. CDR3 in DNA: TGTGCCAGCAGCTCGGGACAGGGGGCGCAAGAGACCCAGTACTTC. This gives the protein CASSSGQGAQETQYF.

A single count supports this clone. The CDR3: CASSGRTGESIYF. The CDR3 DNA reads TGTGCCAGTAGTGGCCGGACAGGGGAGTCCATATATTTT. The rearrangement links TRBV19 to TRBJ1-3; 9 bases match TRBD1. From germline, CDR1 is LNHDA and CDR2 SQIVND (reference sequence). V trimming: 5 bases; J trimming: 11 bases; junction bases outside the gene matches: 7. CDR3 length: 13 residues.

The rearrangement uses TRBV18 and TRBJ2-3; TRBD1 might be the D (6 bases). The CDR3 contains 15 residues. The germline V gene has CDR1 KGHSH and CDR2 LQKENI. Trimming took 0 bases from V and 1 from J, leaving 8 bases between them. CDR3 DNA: TGTGCCAGCTCACCACCGGACAGCCGCACAGATACGCAGTATTTT. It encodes CASSPPDSRTDTQYF.

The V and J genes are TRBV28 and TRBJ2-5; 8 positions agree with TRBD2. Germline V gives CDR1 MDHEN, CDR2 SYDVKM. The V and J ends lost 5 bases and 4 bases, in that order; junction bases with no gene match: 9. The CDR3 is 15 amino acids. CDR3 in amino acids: CASSPPSGRGETQYF. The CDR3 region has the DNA TGTGCCAGCAGTCCCCCGTCCGGGAGGGGAGAGACCCAGTACTTC.

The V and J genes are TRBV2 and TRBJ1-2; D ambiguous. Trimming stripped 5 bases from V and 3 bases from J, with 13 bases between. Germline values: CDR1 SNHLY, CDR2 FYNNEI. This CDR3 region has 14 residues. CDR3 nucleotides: TGTGCCAGCAGTAAGGACGGGAGGGACTATGGCTACACCTTC. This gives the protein CASSKDGRDYGYTF.

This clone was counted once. Written as DNA, the CDR3 is TGTGCCAGCATTTACGGACAGGGAATCACTGAAGCTTTCTTT. Amino acid sequence: CASIYGQGITEAFF. The genes are TRBV25-1 and TRBJ1-1; TRBD1 agrees at 8 bases. Germline V lookup: CDR1 MGHDK, CDR2 SYGVNS. V was pared by 7 bases and J by 4 bases, with 8 bases of the junction left unmatched. The CDR3 loop spans 14 amino acids.

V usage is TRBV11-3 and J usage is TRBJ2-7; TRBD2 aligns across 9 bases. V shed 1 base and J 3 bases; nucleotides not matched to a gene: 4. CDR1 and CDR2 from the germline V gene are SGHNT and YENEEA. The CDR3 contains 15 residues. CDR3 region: CASSLGPSGNYEQYF. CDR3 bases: TGTGCCAGCAGCTTAGGTCCTAGCGGGAACTACGAGCAGTACTTC.